A selection of T cell receptor beta chains follows, all from one sample in a study of Ad26.COV2.S vaccination and SARS-CoV-2 variants. Sequenced by immunoSEQ multiplex PCR; TCRdb stores in-frame clones only, minus some. This sample has 430,000 or so clones, with around 90% found just once. Sequenced material: peripheral blood, taken in a trial of Ad26.COV2.S vaccine versus placebo. Every receptor here comes from a person between 18 and 65 years old who received the Ad26.COV2.S COVID-19 vaccine or a placebo. The CDR3 runs from the conserved cysteine through the conserved F or W. Fields, in order: V gene, J gene, clone size, D gene, CDR3 protein, CDR3 DNA. D genes are given only for firm matches. Clone size, where shown, is once, few, many, or a class for clones that have expanded.

V gene: TRBV4-3
J gene: TRBJ2-3
clone size: NA
D gene: NA
CDR3 protein: CASSQGRDSSTDTQYF
CDR3 DNA: TGCGCCAGCAGCCAGGGCCGGGACTCAAGCACAGATACGCAGTATTTT

V gene: TRBV5-1
J gene: TRBJ2-7
clone size: NA
D gene: TRBD2
CDR3 protein: CASSLSASGNNEQYF
CDR3 DNA: TGCGCCAGCAGCTTGTCGGCTAGCGGGAACAACGAGCAGTACTTC

V gene: TRBV2
J gene: TRBJ2-3
clone size: few
D gene: TRBD2
CDR3 protein: CASKFWGTSVSDTQYF
CDR3 DNA: TGTGCCAGCAAGTTTTGGGGGACTAGCGTTTCCGATACGCAGTATTTT

V gene: TRBV9
J gene: TRBJ2-1
clone size: NA
D gene: NA
CDR3 protein: CASSVGGQTYNEQFF
CDR3 DNA: TGTGCCAGCAGCGTAGGGGGGCAGACCTACAATGAGCAGTTCTTC

V gene: TRBV2
J gene: TRBJ1-1
clone size: few
D gene: NA
CDR3 protein: CASSALSRLNTEAFF
CDR3 DNA: TGTGCCAGCAGTGCTCTGTCGAGGCTGAACACTGAAGCTTTCTTT

V gene: TRBV6-6
J gene: TRBJ1-6
clone size: once
D gene: NA
CDR3 protein: CASSPQGGNSPLHF
CDR3 DNA: TGTGCCAGCAGTCCACAGGGAGGCAATTCACCCCTCCACTTT

V gene: TRBV30
J gene: TRBJ2-3
clone size: once
D gene: TRBD2
CDR3 protein: CAWRTSGNTDTQYF
CDR3 DNA: TGTGCCTGGAGGACTAGCGGAAACACAGATACGCAGTATTTT

V gene: TRBV6-5
J gene: TRBJ2-7
clone size: NA
D gene: NA
CDR3 protein: CASSPGPAISYEQYF
CDR3 DNA: TGTGCCAGCAGTCCCGGGCCCGCCATTTCCTACGAGCAGTACTTC

V gene: TRBV9
J gene: TRBJ2-7
clone size: once
D gene: NA
CDR3 protein: CASSVVGETSYEQYF
CDR3 DNA: TGTGCCAGCAGCGTAGTTGGGGAAACTTCCTACGAGCAGTACTTC

V gene: TRBV18
J gene: TRBJ2-2
clone size: NA
D gene: NA
CDR3 protein: CASSPGTVTGELFF
CDR3 DNA: TGTGCCAGCTCACCGGGGACCGTCACCGGGGAGCTGTTTTTT

V gene: TRBV5-1
J gene: TRBJ2-5
clone size: NA
D gene: TRBD2
CDR3 protein: CASSLEGLVASETQYF
CDR3 DNA: TGCGCCAGCAGCTTGGAGGGACTAGTGGCTTCGGAGACCCAGTACTTC

V gene: TRBV3-1/TRBV3-2
J gene: TRBJ1-4
clone size: NA
D gene: TRBD1
CDR3 protein: CASSDRVNEKLFF
CDR3 DNA: TGTGCCAGCAGCGACAGGGTCAATGAAAAACTGTTTTTT

V gene: TRBV30
J gene: TRBJ2-5
clone size: once
D gene: NA
CDR3 protein: CAWNNQETQYF
CDR3 DNA: TGTGCCTGGAATAATCAAGAGACCCAGTACTTC

V gene: TRBV6-5
J gene: TRBJ1-6
clone size: few
D gene: NA
CDR3 protein: CASHAEDNSPLHF
CDR3 DNA: TGTGCCAGCCACGCAGAGGATAATTCACCCCTCCACTTT

V gene: TRBV7-2
J gene: TRBJ2-5
clone size: once
D gene: TRBD2
CDR3 protein: CASSLGLAEGETQYF
CDR3 DNA: TGTGCCAGCAGCCTGGGACTAGCGGAGGGAGAGACCCAGTACTTC

V gene: TRBV7-8
J gene: TRBJ1-6
clone size: NA
D gene: NA
CDR3 protein: CASSPRSSYNSPLHF
CDR3 DNA: TGTGCCAGCAGCCCACGAAGCTCCTATAATTCACCCCTCCACTTT

V gene: TRBV7-2
J gene: TRBJ2-5
clone size: NA
D gene: TRBD2
CDR3 protein: CASSGTSGSETQYF
CDR3 DNA: TGTGCCAGCAGCGGGACTAGCGGGAGCGAGACCCAGTACTTC

V gene: TRBV6-5
J gene: TRBJ2-7
clone size: few
D gene: TRBD1
CDR3 protein: CASSYPQGAKHEQYF
CDR3 DNA: TGTGCCAGCAGTTACCCCCAGGGGGCTAAACACGAGCAGTACTTC

V gene: TRBV28
J gene: TRBJ2-7
clone size: NA
D gene: TRBD2
CDR3 protein: CASSTASSGSRYEQYF
CDR3 DNA: TGTGCCAGCAGTACCGCCTCTAGCGGAAGTCGCTACGAGCAGTACTTC

V gene: TRBV5-1
J gene: TRBJ1-1
clone size: NA
D gene: NA
CDR3 protein: CASSLGQKMNTEAFF
CDR3 DNA: TGCGCCAGCAGCTTGGGACAGAAGATGAACACTGAAGCTTTCTTT

V gene: TRBV29-1
J gene: TRBJ2-3
clone size: NA
D gene: TRBD1
CDR3 protein: CSGFIQGTDTQYF
CDR3 DNA: TGCAGCGGATTCATACAGGGGACAGATACGCAGTATTTT

V gene: TRBV7-2
J gene: TRBJ2-2
clone size: NA
D gene: NA
CDR3 protein: CASSLEVVGHGELFF
CDR3 DNA: TGTGCCAGCAGCTTAGAGGTGGTGGGCCACGGGGAGCTGTTTTTT

V gene: TRBV5-5
J gene: TRBJ1-4
clone size: once
D gene: TRBD1
CDR3 protein: CASSLGQGAEKLFF
CDR3 DNA: TGTGCCAGCAGCTTGGGGCAGGGGGCTGAAAAACTGTTTTTT

V gene: TRBV12-2
J gene: TRBJ1-5
clone size: NA
D gene: NA
CDR3 protein: CASRLGTGCGSNQPQHF
CDR3 DNA: TGTGCAAGTCGCTTGGGGACAGGGTGCGGCAGCAATCAGCCCCAGCATTTT

V gene: TRBV30
J gene: TRBJ2-7
clone size: NA
D gene: TRBD2
CDR3 protein: CAWSAAGGYEQYF
CDR3 DNA: TGTGCCTGGAGTGCAGCGGGAGGTTACGAGCAGTACTTC

V gene: TRBV7-6
J gene: TRBJ2-7
clone size: NA
D gene: TRBD2
CDR3 protein: CASSLGLAPSYEQYF
CDR3 DNA: TGTGCCAGCAGCTTAGGACTAGCTCCGTCCTACGAGCAGTACTTC

V gene: TRBV28
J gene: TRBJ1-6
clone size: once
D gene: NA
CDR3 protein: CASSSYFRDRDNSPLHF
CDR3 DNA: TGTGCCAGCAGTAGCTATTTCCGCGACAGAGATAATTCACCCCTCCACTTT

V gene: TRBV30
J gene: TRBJ1-4
clone size: NA
D gene: NA
CDR3 protein: CAWSAYKPGLDGLKLFF
CDR3 DNA: TGTGCCTGGAGTGCATATAAACCGGGACTAGATGGCCTAAAACTGTTTTTT

V gene: TRBV5-1
J gene: TRBJ2-2
clone size: NA
D gene: TRBD1
CDR3 protein: CASSLAGTGAAGELFF
CDR3 DNA: TGCGCCAGCAGCTTGGCCGGGACAGGGGCCGCCGGGGAGCTGTTTTTT

V gene: TRBV27
J gene: TRBJ2-2
clone size: few
D gene: NA
CDR3 protein: CATGGQLTGELFF
CDR3 DNA: TGTGCCACTGGTGGACAGCTAACCGGGGAGCTGTTTTTT

V gene: TRBV3-1/TRBV3-2
J gene: TRBJ1-4
clone size: NA
D gene: NA
CDR3 protein: CASSRAFGQLKEKLFF
CDR3 DNA: TGTGCCAGCAGCCGAGCCTTTGGACAACTGAAAGAAAAACTGTTTTTT

V gene: TRBV9
J gene: TRBJ2-1
clone size: NA
D gene: NA
CDR3 protein: CASSLAGPNLYNEQFF
CDR3 DNA: TGTGCCAGCAGCCTGGCGGGACCCAACCTTTACAATGAGCAGTTCTTC

V gene: TRBV9
J gene: TRBJ1-2
clone size: NA
D gene: NA
CDR3 protein: CASSVGGTDYGYTF
CDR3 DNA: TGTGCCAGCAGCGTAGGGGGGACGGACTATGGCTACACCTTC

V gene: TRBV11-2
J gene: TRBJ2-3
clone size: NA
D gene: NA
CDR3 protein: CASSYGDYSTDTQYF
CDR3 DNA: TGTGCCAGCAGTTATGGAGATTATAGCACAGATACGCAGTATTTT

V gene: TRBV6-5
J gene: TRBJ1-1
clone size: NA
D gene: NA
CDR3 protein: CASSYFVGSANTEAFF
CDR3 DNA: TGTGCCAGCAGTTACTTTGTGGGCAGCGCGAACACTGAAGCTTTCTTT

V gene: TRBV28
J gene: TRBJ2-3
clone size: NA
D gene: TRBD2
CDR3 protein: CASSFTGGDSQGTSTDTQYF
CDR3 DNA: TGTGCCAGCAGTTTTACGGGGGGGGACTCGCAAGGAACTAGCACAGATACGCAGTATTTT

V gene: TRBV7-2
J gene: TRBJ1-1
clone size: NA
D gene: TRBD1
CDR3 protein: CASSWDSLNTEAFF
CDR3 DNA: TGTGCCAGCAGTTGGGACAGCTTGAACACTGAAGCTTTCTTT

V gene: TRBV6-6
J gene: TRBJ1-1
clone size: NA
D gene: NA
CDR3 protein: CASSYSTGNTEAFF
CDR3 DNA: TGTGCCAGCAGTTACTCTACAGGGAACACTGAAGCTTTCTTT

V gene: TRBV5-6
J gene: TRBJ1-1
clone size: NA
D gene: TRBD1
CDR3 protein: CASRPQGAFGEAFF
CDR3 DNA: TGTGCCAGCAGACCACAGGGGGCGTTTGGTGAAGCTTTCTTT

V gene: TRBV10-3
J gene: TRBJ2-2
clone size: few
D gene: NA
CDR3 protein: CAISDGTAGVGRELFF
CDR3 DNA: TGTGCCATCAGTGATGGGACAGCGGGAGTCGGGAGGGAGCTGTTTTTT

V gene: TRBV27
J gene: TRBJ2-6
clone size: NA
D gene: NA
CDR3 protein: CASGSRGGAGANVLTF
CDR3 DNA: TGTGCCAGCGGGAGTAGAGGGGGGGCTGGGGCCAACGTCCTGACTTTC

V gene: TRBV10-3
J gene: TRBJ2-5
clone size: NA
D gene: NA
CDR3 protein: CAIRGGIQETQYF
CDR3 DNA: TGTGCCATCAGGGGCGGAATCCAAGAGACCCAGTACTTC

V gene: TRBV18
J gene: TRBJ2-4
clone size: NA
D gene: TRBD2
CDR3 protein: CASSPSLSGNNIQYF
CDR3 DNA: TGTGCCAGCTCACCATCCCTTAGCGGGAACAACATTCAGTACTTC

V gene: TRBV18
J gene: TRBJ2-7
clone size: NA
D gene: NA
CDR3 protein: CASSATSSEQYF
CDR3 DNA: TGTGCCAGCTCAGCGACTAGTTCCGAGCAGTACTTC